Listed here is a single TCR beta chain. Its specific antigen is unknown. It has no much larger one-base neighbor in the sample; base qualities were not kept. For sequencing of the TCRbeta CDR3 region, genomic DNA was extracted from the sorted cells. TCRbeta CDR3 regions were sequenced using the immunoSEQ Assay. TCRdb holds this immuneACCESS table with in-frame rearrangements only. Some clones are missing; in checked studies, unresolved V genes explain under half, and the rest has no known cause. The table for this sample lists 65,000 to 85,000 clones; around 84% of them were counted only once. 0.8% to 1% of the sample comes from the top ten. The germline V gene yields MNHEY for CDR1 and SVGAGI for CDR2. The CDR3 starts with the cysteine, ends with the phenylalanine, and has 15 residues. The DNA shown is the 45-base CDR3, in frame from base 1. V is pared back by 0 bases and J by 6 bases, with 14 bases lying between the germline termini.

The sample comes from a study of OX40 agonist ivuxolimab in advanced cancers. Background on the whole study: Ivuxolimab was a fully human IgG2 agonistic monoclonal antibody targeting the costimulatory receptor OX40 (CD134). The point of sequencing TCRbeta in the periphery was to test whether ivuxolimab changed TCR sequence diversity and drove clonal T-cell expansion. Partial responses occurred in three dose-escalation patients: two with cutaneous melanoma and one with hepatocellular carcinoma. Intravenous ivuxolimab was administered to patients every 2 weeks at six dose levels: 0.01, 0.1, 0.3, 1.5, 3 and 10 mg/kg. Among the roughly 54 dose-escalation patients, 19 had hepatocellular carcinoma, approximately 15 melanoma, 9 renal cell carcinoma and 9 head and neck cancer. The paper describes the monotherapy dose-escalation part (N ≈ 51 patients) of the phase I trial of ivuxolimab. Prior anti-PD-1, anti-PD-L1 or anti-CTLA-4 therapy was permitted, and approximately 42% of dose-escalation patients had received checkpoint inhibitors. In the dose-escalation cohort, 75% to 90% of patients were male, and the mean age was roughly 60 years with a range of 23 to 79. The research as a whole found: In the 0.1-3.0 mg/kg groups, partial responders were among the patients with the lowest normalized peripheral clonal expansion, particularly in CD8+ T cells. After ivuxolimab, more expanded clones were found on average in CD8+ T cells than in CD4+ T cells. Low levels of normalized T-cell clonal expansion were also seen in some patients who did not respond. Clonal expansion of both CD4+ and CD8+ blood T cells was observed from baseline to week 6 at doses 0.1 to 3.0 mg/kg. Antigen specificity was not determined for the clonally expanded peripheral T cells.

Patients with a history of autoimmune disease or receiving systemic immunosuppression were excluded from the trial. Peripheral blood for TCR sequencing was collected from all dose cohorts at baseline, on cycle 4 day 1, and on cycle 7 day 1. The samples were taken from a phase I, first-in-human, multicenter, open-label dose-escalation trial of ivuxolimab. Adults with locally advanced or metastatic melanoma, renal cell carcinoma, hepatocellular carcinoma or head and neck squamous cell carcinoma were enrolled in the trial. Before TCR sequencing, CD4+ and CD8+ T cells were separately sorted from peripheral blood.

In this chain, TRBV6-5 is recombined with TRBJ1-2, with TRBD1 as a weak D call on 5 bases. The origin of this receptor is an adult with an advanced solid tumor such as melanoma, head and neck, liver or kidney cancer. This material consisted of CD4+ or CD8+ T cells sorted from blood, taken in a trial of the OX40 agonist ivuxolimab. The CDR3 sequence is CASSYSRPGRDGYTF. The DNA reads TGTGCCAGCAGTTACTCACGGCCAGGGAGGGATGGCTACACCTTC.